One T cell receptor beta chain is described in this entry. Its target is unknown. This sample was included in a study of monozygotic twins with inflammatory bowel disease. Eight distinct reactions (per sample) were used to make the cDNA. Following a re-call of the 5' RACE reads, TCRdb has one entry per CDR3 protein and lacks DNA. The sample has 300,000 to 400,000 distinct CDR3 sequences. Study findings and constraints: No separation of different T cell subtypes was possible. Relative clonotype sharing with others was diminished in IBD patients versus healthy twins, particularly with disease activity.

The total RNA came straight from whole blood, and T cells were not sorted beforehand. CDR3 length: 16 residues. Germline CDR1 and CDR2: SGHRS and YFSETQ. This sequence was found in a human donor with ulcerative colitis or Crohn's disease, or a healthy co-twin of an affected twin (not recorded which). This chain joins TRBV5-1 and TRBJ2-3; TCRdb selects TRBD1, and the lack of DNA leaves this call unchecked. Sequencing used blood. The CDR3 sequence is CASSLTAPGLLDTQYF.